There are a few counts of the clone carrying this T cell receptor (beta chain). The data belong to a study of CD8+ T cells in alopecia areata. Study-wide background: Treatment of the treated patients consisted of oral tofacitinib, 5 to 10 mg twice daily. After 6 to 18 months of tofacitinib, follow-up continued 6 months off drug.

After isolation, RNA underwent reverse transcription to generate cDNA as the sequencing template. Profiled with immunoSEQ multiplex PCR; TCRdb holds only in-frame clones, not every one. The sample carries 100,000 to 150,000 clones, less than 45% recorded once. Sampling of alopecia areata patients yielded lesional scalp punch biopsies as well as peripheral blood. Sequences were obtained from CD4+ T cells sorted from blood. The clonotype comes from a human donor with alopecia areata.

CDR3 bases: TGTGCCAGCAGTTTTGACAGGGAGTACACTGAAGCTTTCTTT. Its translation: CASSFDREYTEAFF. The V and J genes are TRBV27 and TRBJ1-1; 7 nucleotides agree with TRBD1. This CDR3 is built from 14 residues. V was clipped by 3 bases and J by 3 bases; unmatched bases: 4. The germline gives CDR1 MNHEY, CDR2 SMNVEV (reference sequence).